These T cell receptor beta chains were read from a single sample in a study of Ad26.COV2.S vaccination and SARS-CoV-2 variants. Method: immunoSEQ multiplex PCR; TCRdb's copy keeps in-frame clones and lacks some. Altogether 450,000 to 550,000 clones are present, about 88% being singletons, with the ten largest covering 1.7%. Specimen: peripheral blood, collected in a trial of Ad26.COV2.S vaccine versus placebo. The receptors here all came from a person aged 18-60 years who received the Ad26.COV2.S COVID-19 vaccine or a placebo. Each CDR3 is given with its conserved first and last residue. The D gene is left open where the match is weak. Clone sizes are given selectively: once, few, many, or a class where the clone is expanded.

d_gene: TRBD1; j_gene: TRBJ1-4; abundance: once; v_gene: TRBV6-1; CDR3aa: CASSEIQGWTNEKLFF; CDR3nt: TGTGCCAGCAGTGAAATACAGGGGTGGACTAATGAAAAACTGTTTTTT
d_gene: TRBD1; j_gene: TRBJ1-1; abundance: -; v_gene: TRBV18; CDR3aa: CASSPGTGGEAFF; CDR3nt: TGTGCCAGCTCACCTGGGACAGGGGGGGAAGCTTTCTTT
d_gene: -; j_gene: TRBJ1-4; abundance: -; v_gene: TRBV24-1; CDR3aa: CATRQVHEKLFF; CDR3nt: TGTGCCACCAGACAGGTCCATGAAAAACTGTTTTTT
d_gene: -; j_gene: TRBJ2-3; abundance: once; v_gene: TRBV27; CDR3aa: CASSLLADFWDTQYF; CDR3nt: TGTGCCAGCAGTTTATTAGCCGACTTCTGGGATACGCAGTATTTT
d_gene: TRBD1; j_gene: TRBJ2-5; abundance: -; v_gene: TRBV14; CDR3aa: CASSPGQGPWETQYF; CDR3nt: TGTGCCAGCAGCCCGGGACAGGGGCCGTGGGAGACCCAGTACTTC
d_gene: -; j_gene: TRBJ1-6; abundance: -; v_gene: TRBV6-5; CDR3aa: CASGWESNSPLHF; CDR3nt: TGTGCCAGCGGTTGGGAAAGCAATTCACCCCTCCACTTT
d_gene: -; j_gene: TRBJ1-2; abundance: -; v_gene: TRBV18; CDR3aa: CASSLLPDSNHPNYGYTF; CDR3nt: TGTGCCAGCTCACTACTGCCCGACAGCAACCACCCTAACTATGGCTACACCTTC
d_gene: -; j_gene: TRBJ2-5; abundance: -; v_gene: TRBV13; CDR3aa: CASSVLEGAGETQYF; CDR3nt: TGTGCCAGCAGCGTCCTGGAGGGGGCGGGGGAGACCCAGTACTTC
d_gene: -; j_gene: TRBJ2-6; abundance: -; v_gene: TRBV9; CDR3aa: CASGEGLGSGANVLTF; CDR3nt: TGTGCCAGCGGTGAGGGGTTAGGCTCTGGGGCCAACGTCCTGACTTTC
d_gene: TRBD2; j_gene: TRBJ2-1; abundance: -; v_gene: TRBV7-3; CDR3aa: CASSASGLAGGGYNEQFF; CDR3nt: TGTGCCAGCAGCGCATCGGGACTAGCGGGGGGTGGATACAATGAGCAGTTCTTC
d_gene: -; j_gene: TRBJ2-2; abundance: -; v_gene: TRBV29-1; CDR3aa: CSVGWTPNTGELFF; CDR3nt: TGCAGCGTTGGCTGGACACCTAACACCGGGGAGCTGTTTTTT
d_gene: TRBD1; j_gene: TRBJ2-7; abundance: few; v_gene: TRBV6-6; CDR3aa: CASAGQVLSYEQYF; CDR3nt: TGTGCCAGCGCGGGACAGGTTCTCTCCTACGAGCAGTACTTC
d_gene: -; j_gene: TRBJ2-1; abundance: -; v_gene: TRBV11-2; CDR3aa: CASSLGRAQFYNEQFF; CDR3nt: TGTGCCAGCAGCTTAGGGAGAGCCCAGTTCTACAATGAGCAGTTCTTC
d_gene: TRBD2; j_gene: TRBJ2-2; abundance: -; v_gene: TRBV10-1; CDR3aa: CASSNSGSDTGELFF; CDR3nt: TGCGCCAGCAGTAATAGCGGGAGTGACACCGGGGAGCTGTTTTTT
d_gene: TRBD1; j_gene: TRBJ2-7; abundance: -; v_gene: TRBV7-2; CDR3aa: CASSLAQGDAYEQYF; CDR3nt: TGTGCCAGCAGCTTAGCACAGGGGGACGCCTACGAGCAGTACTTC
d_gene: TRBD2; j_gene: TRBJ2-3; abundance: -; v_gene: TRBV19; CDR3aa: CASSMLSGREGTDTQYF; CDR3nt: TGTGCCAGTAGTATGCTCTCCGGGCGGGAGGGCACAGATACGCAGTATTTT
d_gene: -; j_gene: TRBJ2-5; abundance: -; v_gene: TRBV7-9; CDR3aa: CASSPEDGDQETQYF; CDR3nt: TGTGCCAGCAGCCCAGAGGATGGAGACCAAGAGACCCAGTACTTC
d_gene: TRBD2; j_gene: TRBJ2-2; abundance: -; v_gene: TRBV30; CDR3aa: CARRTSGDTGELFF; CDR3nt: TGTGCCCGCCGGACTAGCGGGGACACCGGGGAGCTGTTTTTT
d_gene: -; j_gene: TRBJ2-1; abundance: -; v_gene: TRBV5-1; CDR3aa: CASSLGPPGPSSYNEQFF; CDR3nt: TGCGCCAGCAGCTTGGGCCCCCCAGGGCCGAGCTCCTACAATGAGCAGTTCTTC
d_gene: TRBD2; j_gene: TRBJ2-3; abundance: -; v_gene: TRBV6-5; CDR3aa: CASISGLATTDTQYF; CDR3nt: TGTGCCAGCATCTCAGGACTAGCGACCACAGATACGCAGTATTTT
d_gene: -; j_gene: TRBJ2-7; abundance: few; v_gene: TRBV27; CDR3aa: CASSLGPQPQYEQYF; CDR3nt: TGTGCCAGCAGTTTAGGACCCCAACCCCAATACGAGCAGTACTTC
d_gene: -; j_gene: TRBJ1-1; abundance: -; v_gene: TRBV10-2; CDR3aa: CASSDPTVNTEAFF; CDR3nt: TGCGCCAGCAGTGACCCCACAGTTAACACTGAAGCTTTCTTT
d_gene: -; j_gene: TRBJ1-2; abundance: -; v_gene: TRBV3-1/TRBV3-2; CDR3aa: CASSPGRLTLDGYTF; CDR3nt: TGTGCCAGCAGCCCCGGGAGACTGACCTTAGATGGCTACACCTTC
d_gene: TRBD2; j_gene: TRBJ2-2; abundance: -; v_gene: TRBV19; CDR3aa: CASSIRLAGANTGELFF; CDR3nt: TGTGCCAGTAGTATAAGACTAGCGGGCGCGAACACCGGGGAGCTGTTTTTT
d_gene: -; j_gene: TRBJ2-3; abundance: -; v_gene: TRBV6-5; CDR3aa: CASGRTGVGGDTQYF; CDR3nt: TGTGCCAGCGGAAGGACGGGAGTAGGAGGGGATACGCAGTATTTT
d_gene: -; j_gene: TRBJ2-5; abundance: -; v_gene: TRBV7-9; CDR3aa: CASSLGQTRETQYF; CDR3nt: TGTGCCAGCAGCTTAGGCCAAACGAGGGAGACCCAGTACTTC
d_gene: -; j_gene: TRBJ2-7; abundance: -; v_gene: TRBV7-2; CDR3aa: CASSFEYQATYEQYF; CDR3nt: TGTGCCAGCAGCTTCGAATACCAAGCAACCTACGAGCAGTACTTC
d_gene: TRBD2; j_gene: TRBJ2-1; abundance: -; v_gene: TRBV5-4; CDR3aa: CASSLGLAGDRQFF; CDR3nt: TGTGCCAGCAGCTTGGGACTAGCGGGAGATCGGCAGTTCTTC
d_gene: -; j_gene: TRBJ2-7; abundance: -; v_gene: TRBV30; CDR3aa: CAWKRGYEQYF; CDR3nt: TGTGCCTGGAAACGGGGGTACGAGCAGTACTTC
d_gene: -; j_gene: TRBJ2-3; abundance: -; v_gene: TRBV20-1; CDR3aa: CSASVWLGDTQYF; CDR3nt: TGCAGTGCTAGTGTCTGGCTAGGAGATACGCAGTATTTT
d_gene: -; j_gene: TRBJ2-7; abundance: -; v_gene: TRBV28; CDR3aa: CASSLGNYEQYF; CDR3nt: TGTGCCAGCAGTTTGGGAAACTACGAGCAGTACTTC
d_gene: TRBD1; j_gene: TRBJ1-1; abundance: -; v_gene: TRBV5-1; CDR3aa: CASSQDRGISEAFF; CDR3nt: TGCGCCAGCAGCCAGGACAGGGGGATTTCTGAAGCTTTCTTT
d_gene: -; j_gene: TRBJ2-1; abundance: -; v_gene: TRBV2; CDR3aa: CASSVWAEQFF; CDR3nt: TGTGCCAGCAGTGTCTGGGCTGAGCAGTTCTTC
d_gene: -; j_gene: TRBJ2-1; abundance: -; v_gene: TRBV13; CDR3aa: CASSFVGGSDEQFF; CDR3nt: TGTGCCAGCAGCTTCGTGGGTGGGAGTGATGAGCAGTTCTTC
d_gene: TRBD1; j_gene: TRBJ1-4; abundance: -; v_gene: TRBV4-1; CDR3aa: CASSQDSNDWQGGLLNEKLFF; CDR3nt: TGCGCCAGCAGCCAAGATAGTAACGATTGGCAGGGGGGTCTACTTAATGAAAAACTGTTTTTT
d_gene: TRBD2; j_gene: TRBJ2-3; abundance: -; v_gene: TRBV7-6; CDR3aa: CASSLRESTDTQYF; CDR3nt: TGTGCCAGCAGCCTGCGGGAGAGCACAGATACGCAGTATTTT
d_gene: -; j_gene: TRBJ1-1; abundance: -; v_gene: TRBV6-6; CDR3aa: CASRQEKAFF; CDR3nt: TGTGCCAGCAGGCAGGAGAAGGCTTTCTTT
d_gene: -; j_gene: TRBJ2-5; abundance: -; v_gene: TRBV27; CDR3aa: CASSRAAGETQYF; CDR3nt: TGTGCCAGCAGTCGGGCGGCCGGAGAGACCCAGTACTTC
d_gene: -; j_gene: TRBJ2-2; abundance: -; v_gene: TRBV29-1; CDR3aa: CSGRDQDTGELFF; CDR3nt: TGCAGCGGACGGGACCAGGACACCGGGGAGCTGTTTTTT
d_gene: TRBD2; j_gene: TRBJ2-5; abundance: -; v_gene: TRBV5-4; CDR3aa: CASSLSRLAGVQETQYF; CDR3nt: TGTGCCAGCAGCTTATCAAGACTAGCGGGGGTCCAAGAGACCCAGTACTTC